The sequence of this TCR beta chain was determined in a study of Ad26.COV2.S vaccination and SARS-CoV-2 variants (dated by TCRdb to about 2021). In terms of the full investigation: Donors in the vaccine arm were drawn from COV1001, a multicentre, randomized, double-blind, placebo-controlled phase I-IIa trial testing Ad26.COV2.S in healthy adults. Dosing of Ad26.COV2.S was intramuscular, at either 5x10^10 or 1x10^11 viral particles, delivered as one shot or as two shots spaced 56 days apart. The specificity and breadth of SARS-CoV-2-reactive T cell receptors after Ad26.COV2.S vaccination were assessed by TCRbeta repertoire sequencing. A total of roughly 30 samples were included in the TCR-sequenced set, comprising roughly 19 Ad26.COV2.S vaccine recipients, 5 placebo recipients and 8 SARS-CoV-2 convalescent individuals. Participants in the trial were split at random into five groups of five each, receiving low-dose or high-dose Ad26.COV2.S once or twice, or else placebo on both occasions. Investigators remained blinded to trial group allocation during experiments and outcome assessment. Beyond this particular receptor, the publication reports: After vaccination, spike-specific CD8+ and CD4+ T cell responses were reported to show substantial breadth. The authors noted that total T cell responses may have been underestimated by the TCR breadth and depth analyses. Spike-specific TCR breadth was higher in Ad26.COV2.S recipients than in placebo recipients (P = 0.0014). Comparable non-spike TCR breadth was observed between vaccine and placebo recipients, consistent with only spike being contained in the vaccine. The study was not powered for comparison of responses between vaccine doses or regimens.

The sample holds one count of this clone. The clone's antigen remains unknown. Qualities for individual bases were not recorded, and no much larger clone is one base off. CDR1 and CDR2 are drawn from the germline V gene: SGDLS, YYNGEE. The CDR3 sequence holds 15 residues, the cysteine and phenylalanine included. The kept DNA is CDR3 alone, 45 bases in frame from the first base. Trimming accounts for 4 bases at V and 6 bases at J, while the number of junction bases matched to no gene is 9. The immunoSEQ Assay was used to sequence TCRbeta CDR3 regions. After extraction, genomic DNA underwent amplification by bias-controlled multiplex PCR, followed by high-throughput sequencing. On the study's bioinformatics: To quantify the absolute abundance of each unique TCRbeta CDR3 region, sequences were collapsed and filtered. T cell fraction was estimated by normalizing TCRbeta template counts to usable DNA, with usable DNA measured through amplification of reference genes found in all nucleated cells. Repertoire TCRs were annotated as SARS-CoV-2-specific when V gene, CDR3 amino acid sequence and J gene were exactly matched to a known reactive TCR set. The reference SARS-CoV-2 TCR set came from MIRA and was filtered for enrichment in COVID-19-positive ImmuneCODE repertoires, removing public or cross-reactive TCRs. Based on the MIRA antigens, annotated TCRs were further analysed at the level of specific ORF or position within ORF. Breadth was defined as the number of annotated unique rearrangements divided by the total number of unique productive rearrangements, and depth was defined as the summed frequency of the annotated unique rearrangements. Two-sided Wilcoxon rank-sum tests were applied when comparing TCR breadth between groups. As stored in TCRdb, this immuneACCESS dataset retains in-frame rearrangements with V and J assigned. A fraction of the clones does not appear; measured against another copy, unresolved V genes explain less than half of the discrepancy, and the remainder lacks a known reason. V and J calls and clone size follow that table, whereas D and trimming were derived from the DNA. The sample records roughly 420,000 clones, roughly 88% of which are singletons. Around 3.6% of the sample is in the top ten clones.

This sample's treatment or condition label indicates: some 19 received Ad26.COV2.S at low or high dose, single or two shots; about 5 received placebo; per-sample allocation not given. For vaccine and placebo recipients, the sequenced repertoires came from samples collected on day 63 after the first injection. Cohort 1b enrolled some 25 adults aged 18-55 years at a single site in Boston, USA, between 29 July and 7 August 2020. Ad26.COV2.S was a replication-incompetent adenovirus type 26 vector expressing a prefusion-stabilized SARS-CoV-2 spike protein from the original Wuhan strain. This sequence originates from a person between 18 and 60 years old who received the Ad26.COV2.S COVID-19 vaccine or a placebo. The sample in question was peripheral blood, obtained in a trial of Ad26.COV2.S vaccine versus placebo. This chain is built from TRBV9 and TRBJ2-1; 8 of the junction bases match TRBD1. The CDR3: CASSNNRGDPNEQFF. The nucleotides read TGTGCCAGCAGCAATAACAGGGGGGACCCCAATGAGCAGTTCTTC.